Listed here is a single T cell receptor (beta chain). The sample belongs to a study of blood T cell repertoires in COVID-19. The wider study: Donors in the United States, Italy and Spain gave samples during acute or convalescent COVID-19. PBMCs, B-cell-depleted T cells, or T cells were the source of the cDNA or gDNA that made up the material.

Followed over time, Seattle patients had been enrolled while infection was active. TCRdb's table, derived via immunoSEQ multiplex PCR, lists solely in-frame clones and lacks some. The repertoire includes 150,000 to 200,000 clones, roughly 93% of them detected once, and roughly 5.3% sits in the top ten. The specimen sequenced was peripheral blood. The TCR comes from a man between 18 and 29 years old with COVID-19, enrolled during active disease.

The CDR3, as DNA: TGTGCCAGCAGCCAAGGGGTGCTGATAGCGGAGTACAATGAGCAGTTCTTC. This sequence encodes CASSQGVLIAEYNEQFF. The V call is TRBV4-2, the J call TRBJ2-1; tentatively, D is TRBD2 (6 bases). The germline V and J ends were trimmed by 1 base and 4 bases, with 17 bases remaining between them. There are 17 residues in the CDR3. CDR1 LGHNA and CDR2 YNFKEQ come from the germline V gene.